This TCR beta chain stems from a study of cytomegalovirus exposure and HLA in healthy donors. Overall study context: As an earlier analysis found, 150 million to 200 million T cells yielded fewer than 130 million unique TCR beta sequences. Early release data held 75 million to 90 million unique TCRs from HLA-typed donors. Study-wide points: In most subjects, TCR beta sequences reportedly gave accurate predictions of HLA-A and HLA-B alleles. Differences between HLA loci emerged in a later analysis of TCR association rates, with DRB1 most and HLA-C fewest.

This clone has more than one count but fewer than ten. Its antigen is currently unknown. The study ran its PCR with 60 Vbeta and 13 Jbeta primers. Using immunoSEQ multiplex PCR, the repertoire was profiled, and TCRdb retains in-frame clones only, with some absent. The table lists fewer than 40,000 clones, about four fifths of them singletons. The CDR3 loop spans 12 amino acids. The V end lost 3 bases, the J end lost 6 bases, and 10 bases lay between the germline ends. Per germline, CDR1 SQVTM and CDR2 ANQGSEA. The clonotype comes from a middle-aged woman in good health and CMV-seronegative. Sequencing was performed on PBMCs. The chain carries TRBV29-1 and TRBJ2-3, with a weak D call TRBD2 (6 bases). CDR3 nucleotide sequence: TGCAGCGTTGACTCAAGCGGGGATACGCAGTATTTT. Amino acids: CSVDSSGDTQYF.